The 29 T cell receptor beta chains listed next were all sequenced from one sample in a study of shared clonotypes between healthy human individuals (dated by TCRdb to about 2020). The library was generated by the immunoSEQ multiplex PCR assay. Not all clones reach the TCRdb copy of this immuneACCESS table, which keeps in-frame sequences only. Checked studies attribute under half of the gap to unresolved V genes and leave the rest unexplained. A total of about 300,000 clones appear in this sample, roughly 70% of them only once. Approximately 10% of the sample comes from the top ten. Sequenced: memory CD4+ T cells sorted from blood. What the cell subset or site label conveys for this sample: CD45RA-negative fraction. The receptors were gathered from a man aged 25-45 years in good health.

This clone appeared a few times. The chain recombines TRBV5-4 with TRBJ1-4; D remains unclear. Germline V gene data show CDR1 as SGHNT and CDR2 as YYREEE (reference sequence). Trimming stripped 0 bases from V and 10 bases from J, with 10 bases between. This CDR3 spans 13 amino acids. CDR3 bases: TGTGCCAGCAGCTTGGACGTTGTAGGAAAACTGTTTTTT. Residues: CASSLDVVGKLFF. Looking up the rest from reference TRBV5-4 and TRBJ1-4 gives the full variable domain: ETGVTQSPTHLIKTRGQQVTLRCSSQSGHNTVSWYQQALGQGPQFIFQYYREEENGRGNFPPRFSGLQFPNYSSELNVNALELDDSALYLCASSLDVVGKLFFGSGTQLSVL.

The CDR3 bases are TGCGCCAGCAGCTCAACGACAGGGAGCTCCTACGAGCAGTACTTC. This codes for CASSSTTGSSYEQYF. The rearrangement links TRBV5-1 to TRBJ2-7; TRBD1 matches at 7 bases. Germline CDR1 SGHRS, CDR2 YFSETQ. The CDR3 extends over 15 amino acids. V gave up 3 bases and J gave up 0 bases; unmatched junction bases: 6.

The V gene is TRBV5-1, the J gene TRBJ2-6, with D tentatively TRBD1 (5 bases). CDR1 and CDR2 (germline): SGHRS, YFSETQ. V was pared by 0 bases and J by 1 base, with 8 bases between. This CDR3 spans 16 amino acids. In DNA, the CDR3 is TGCGCCAGCAGCTTGGAACAGGCTTCTGGGGCCAACGTCCTGACTTTC. Residues: CASSLEQASGANVLTF.

The chain combines TRBV9 with TRBJ2-2; 15 bases are shared with TRBD2. Germline loops: CDR1 SGDLS, CDR2 YYNGEE. The CDR3 is 18 residues long. V shed 0 bases and J 5 bases; nucleotides not matched to a gene: 5. The CDR3 DNA reads TGTGCCAGCAGCGTAGTTCCTGGGACTAGCGGGGGGACCGGGGAGCTGTTTTTT. This codes for CASSVVPGTSGGTGELFF. Full variable domain (outside the CDR3, taken from reference TRBV9 and TRBJ2-2): DSGVTQTPKHLITATGQRVTLRCSPRSGDLSVYWYQQSLDQGLQFLIQYYNGEERAKGNILERFSAQQFPDLHSELNLSSLELGDSALYFCASSVVPGTSGGTGELFFGEGSRLTVL.

This clone was detected once. The CDR3 loop reads CASSQGSDTEAFF. In DNA form, the CDR3 reads TGTGCCAGCTCACAGGGTTCGGACACTGAAGCTTTCTTT. The chain carries TRBV18 and TRBJ1-1; D is unclear. CDR3 size: 13 residues. CDR1 KGHSH and CDR2 LQKENI come from the germline V gene. The V end was cut by 4 bases, the J end by 3 bases, with 9 bases between.

This clone was detected a few times. This CDR3 is CASSLAQGYGYTF. The DNA for the CDR3 is TGTGCCAGCAGCTTAGCTCAGGGATATGGCTACACCTTC. This chain uses TRBV7-2 with TRBJ1-2, with a weak D call TRBD1 (5 bases). CDR3 length: 13 residues. Germline V CDR1 and CDR2: SGHTA, FQGNSA. Trimming removed 0 bases from V and 5 bases from J, with 7 bases in between.

The chain combines TRBV19 with TRBJ1-1; TRBD1 might be the D (5 bases). V shed 7 bases and J shed 1 base, with 13 bases lying between them. The CDR3 has 14 amino acids. Germline V gives CDR1 LNHDA, CDR2 SQIVND (reference sequence). CDR3 region: CASTKQATNTEAFF. CDR3 nucleotides: TGTGCCAGTACGAAACAGGCCACGAACACTGAAGCTTTCTTT.

The rearrangement joins TRBV10-3 to TRBJ2-5, with D tentatively TRBD1 (6 bases). Germline V CDR1 and CDR2: ENHRY, SYGVKD. The CDR3 consists of 14 residues. V lost 6 bases and J 3 bases, leaving 14 bases between the germline ends. The CDR3 nucleotides read TGTGCCATCAGGGACAGCGGACAAAAAGAGACCCAGTACTTC. Amino acid sequence: CAIRDSGQKETQYF.

This chain uses TRBV2 with TRBJ2-1, with TRBD2 matching 8 bases. With 6 bases clipped from V and 9 bases from J, the junction kept 13 bases outside the gene matches. This CDR3 spans 15 amino acids. Germline V gives CDR1 SNHLY, CDR2 FYNNEI. The CDR3 sequence: CASRARAGGPREQFF. DNA of the CDR3: TGTGCCAGCAGGGCCCGGGCGGGAGGTCCACGTGAGCAGTTCTTC. The whole variable domain, filled in from reference TRBV2 and TRBJ2-1, reads EPEVTQTPSHQVTQMGQEVILRCVPISNHLYFYWYRQILGQKVEFLVSFYNNEISEKSEIFDDQFSVERPDGSNFTLKIRSTKLEDSAMYFCASRARAGGPREQFFGPGTRLTVL.

The J gene is TRBJ1-4, the V gene TRBV28; 7 positions agree with TRBD1. This CDR3 is built from 17 residues. Losses at the gene ends were 7 bases for V and 7 bases for J; bases not matched to a gene: 18. Per the germline V gene, CDR1 is MDHEN and CDR2 is SYDVKM. CDR3 in amino acids: CASTGGITGQGGEKLFF. In DNA, the CDR3 is TGTGCCAGCACGGGCGGGATTACAGGGCAGGGGGGTGAAAAACTGTTTTTT.

The chain is built from TRBV2 and TRBJ2-5; no reliable D call. The CDR3 covers 12 residues. Deletions cut 3 bases from V and 4 bases from J, with 6 bases between. CDR1 and CDR2 (germline): SNHLY, FYNNEI. The CDR3 nucleotides read TGTGCCAGCAGTGAGGCACGAGAGACCCAGTACTTC. Amino acid sequence: CASSEARETQYF.

The V gene is TRBV5-5, the J gene TRBJ2-7; D tentatively reads TRBD1 or TRBD2 (5 bases each). The CDR3 covers 14 residues. CDR1 SGHKS and CDR2 YYEKEE come from the germline V gene (reference sequence). The V and J ends lost 0 bases and 5 bases respectively, with 12 bases between them. The CDR3 bases are TGTGCCAGCAGCTTGGGTGGGGGTCTTAACGAGCAGTACTTC. Amino acids: CASSLGGGLNEQYF. Complete variable domain (other parts from reference TRBV5-5 and TRBJ2-7): DAGVTQSPTHLIKTRGQQVTLRCSPISGHKSVSWYQQVLGQGPQFIFQYYEKEERGRGNFPDRFSARQFPNYSSELNVNALLLGDSALYLCASSLGGGLNEQYFGPGTRLTVT.

The chain uses TRBV7-6 and TRBJ2-1; unclear D gene. Germline lookup yields CDR1 SGHVS and CDR2 FNYEAQ. With 1 base removed from V and 5 bases from J, the gap between germline ends came to 6 bases. The CDR3 extends over 13 amino acids. The CDR3 protein is CASSLDGNNEQFF. The CDR3 coding sequence is TGTGCCAGCAGCTTAGACGGCAACAATGAGCAGTTCTTC.

As for this clone: Other DNA sequences in this sample translate to the same CDR3. The gene calls are TRBV19 and TRBJ2-1; 7 nucleotides match TRBD2. The CDR3 has 13 residues. The trim removed 3 bases at V and 6 bases at J, leaving 2 bases unmatched. Per the germline V gene, CDR1 is LNHDA and CDR2 is SQIVND (reference sequence). CDR3 amino acids: CASSMGRANEQFF. CDR3 sequence (DNA): TGTGCCAGTAGTATGGGGAGGGCCAATGAGCAGTTCTTC.

The gene calls are TRBV7-8 and TRBJ1-5; the D gene is possibly TRBD1 (5 bases). Germline lookup yields CDR1 SGHVS and CDR2 FQNEAQ. The CDR3 extends over 15 amino acids. Trimming pared 4 bases from V and 4 bases from J, leaving 14 bases between. The DNA for the CDR3 is TGTGCCAGCAGCTCAGGGATCGGTGAGAATCAGCCCCAGCATTTT. Amino acids: CASSSGIGENQPQHF.

This sequence joins TRBV18 and TRBJ2-1; D remains ambiguous. The CDR3 sequence is 12 residues long. CDR1 is KGHSH, CDR2 LQKENI, per germline. Trimming removed 3 bases from V and 5 bases from J, with 5 bases in between. The CDR3 bases are TGTGCCAGCTCACCGTCCGACAATGAGCAGTTCTTC. It yields the protein CASSPSDNEQFF.

The genes are TRBV7-9 and TRBJ2-5; the match to TRBD1 covers 10 bases. V shed 4 bases and J 4 bases; nucleotides not matched to a gene: 3. Germline values: CDR1 SEHNR, CDR2 FQNEAQ (reference sequence). CDR3 length: 14 amino acids. As DNA, the CDR3 is TGTGCCAGCAGCTCCCGGACAGGGGGAGAGACCCAGTACTTC. Amino acid sequence: CASSSRTGGETQYF.

This sequence joins TRBV4-1 and TRBJ1-1; D call uncertain. CDR3 length: 18 residues. Per the germline V gene, CDR1 is MGHRA and CDR2 is YSYEKL. Deletions cut 0 bases from V and 3 bases from J, with 20 bases between. The CDR3 loop is CASSQDAVQIGRYTEAFF. In DNA form, the CDR3 reads TGCGCCAGCAGCCAAGATGCGGTGCAAATTGGACGGTACACTGAAGCTTTCTTT.

The chain is built from TRBV19 and TRBJ1-5; D is ambiguous. The germline gives CDR1 LNHDA, CDR2 SQIVND (reference sequence). This CDR3 comprises 16 residues. Trimming took off 2 bases at V and 3 bases at J, with 14 bases between the two ends. The CDR3 coding sequence is TGTGCCAGTAGTATACAGATAGGGCGGAACAATCAGCCCCAGCATTTT. Its protein product is CASSIQIGRNNQPQHF.

The rearrangement uses TRBV5-4 and TRBJ1-1, with TRBD1 matching over 8 bases. Trimming cost V 2 bases and J 7 bases; bases outside gene matches: 4. The CDR3 runs 13 residues. CDR1 SGHNT and CDR2 YYREEE come from the germline V gene (reference sequence). Here the CDR3 reads CASSLNRGSEAFF. The CDR3 nucleotides read TGTGCCAGCAGCTTAAACAGGGGGAGTGAAGCTTTCTTT.

To note about this clone: Other DNA variants within this sample encode the same CDR3. CDR3 in amino acids: CATSRDRWDYGYTF. The CDR3 coding sequence is TGTGCCACCAGCAGAGATCGCTGGGACTATGGCTACACCTTC. The rearrangement joins TRBV15 to TRBJ1-2; D is unresolved. Germline V gives CDR1 LNHNV, CDR2 YYDKDF (reference sequence). V dropped 0 bases and J dropped 3 bases, with 8 bases sitting between them. This CDR3 spans 14 amino acids.

CDR3 amino acids: CASSYSGTAGYTF. CDR3 DNA: TGTGCCAGCAGTTACAGCGGGACAGCAGGCTACACCTTC. The rearrangement uses TRBV6-5 and TRBJ1-2, with 7 bases fitting TRBD1. The CDR3 consists of 13 residues. Germline V gene data show CDR1 as MNHEY and CDR2 as SVGAGI. The V and J ends lost 2 bases and 8 bases, in that order; junction bases with no gene match: 5.

This clone was seen repeatedly, ten times or more. This chain's CDR3 is CASSLDLDEFYEQYF. The CDR3 region has the DNA TGTGCCAGCAGCTTAGATTTAGACGAGTTTTACGAGCAGTACTTC. V and J are TRBV11-2 and TRBJ2-7; D ambiguous. The CDR3 consists of 15 residues. Trimming took 0 bases from V and 4 from J, leaving 13 bases between them. The germline V gene encodes CDR1 SGHAT and CDR2 FQNNGV.

The rearrangement joins TRBV19 to TRBJ1-2; D not resolved. CDR1 and CDR2 from the germline V gene are LNHDA and SQIVND (reference sequence). The CDR3 consists of 14 residues. Trimming pared 7 bases from V and 4 bases from J, leaving 16 bases between. CDR3 coding DNA: TGTGCCAGTACTATCGCGTCAGAGGGCTATGGCTACACCTTC. Translation: CASTIASEGYGYTF.

V is TRBV6-1 and J is TRBJ1-3; D gene uncertain. The germline V and J ends were trimmed by 6 bases and 3 bases, with 9 bases remaining between them. The CDR3 totals 13 residues. Germline values: CDR1 MNHNS, CDR2 SASEGT. The CDR3: CASRENYGNTIYF. The CDR3 DNA reads as TGTGCCAGCAGGGAGAACTATGGAAACACCATATATTTT.

The chain uses TRBV5-1 and TRBJ2-7; TRBD2 agrees at 9 bases. There are 15 residues in the CDR3. The V segment lost 5 bases and the J segment 4 bases; nucleotides outside the gene matches: 10. Germline assignment: CDR1 SGHRS and CDR2 YFSETQ. The CDR3 DNA follows: TGCGCCAGCAGTTCTACTAGCGGGCGGGGGTACGAGCAGTACTTC. Amino acids: CASSSTSGRGYEQYF.

The CDR3 reads CSVDIDGYTF. Here the CDR3 DNA reads TGCAGCGTTGACATTGATGGCTACACCTTC. V is TRBV29-1 and J is TRBJ1-2, with D unresolved. Germline CDR1 reads SQVTM; CDR2 reads ANQGSEA. Between the trimmed V and J ends, which lost 3 bases and 6 bases, there was a span of 5 bases. This CDR3 region has 10 residues.

The J gene is TRBJ2-7, the V gene TRBV5-1, with a tentative D call TRBD1 (5 bases). The V and J ends lost 4 bases and 1 base respectively, with 15 bases between them. The CDR3 extends over 15 amino acids. CDR1 is SGHRS, CDR2 YFSETQ, per germline. The CDR3 region has the DNA TGCGCCAGCAGCCCGACAGCCCTTAGGTCCTACGAGCAGTACTTC. It yields the protein CASSPTALRSYEQYF.

V and J are TRBV5-4 and TRBJ2-7, with 8 bases identical to TRBD2. The CDR3 sequence is 15 residues long. Looked up from germline, CDR1 is SGHNT and CDR2 is YYREEE (reference sequence). V shed 0 bases and J 6 bases; nucleotides not matched to a gene: 8. The CDR3 spells CASSLESGSFSEQYF. In DNA, the CDR3 is TGTGCCAGCAGCTTGGAAAGCGGGAGTTTTTCCGAGCAGTACTTC.